This is a list of T cell receptor beta chains from one sample in a study of T cell responses to AZD1222 COVID-19 vaccine. Repertoires were generated with immunoSEQ multiplex PCR, while TCRdb's copy carries only in-frame clones and drops some. The sample includes some 120,000 clones, 87% of them seen just once. Sequenced here: peripheral blood, sampled on day 0 of AZD1222 vaccination. These receptor sequences come from an adult in good health. Both conserved end residues are part of each CDR3. A D gene is named only where the DNA matches it firmly. The listing skips clone size in some rows; elsewhere it reads once, few, many or a size class.

CDR3 DNA: TGTGCCAGCAGCGTAGGAGGGGAGGATGAGACCCAGTACTTC; CDR3 protein: CASSVGGEDETQYF; clone size: .; V gene: TRBV9; J gene: TRBJ2-5; D gene: .
CDR3 DNA: TGTGCTAGTGGGCCGACAGGGTTTAACTATGGCTACACCTTC; CDR3 protein: CASGPTGFNYGYTF; clone size: .; V gene: TRBV12-5; J gene: TRBJ1-2; D gene: TRBD1
CDR3 DNA: TGTGCCATCAGGGGGGGGACAGTTCTAAAAAAGAATTCACCCCTCCACTTT; CDR3 protein: CAIRGGTVLKKNSPLHF; clone size: .; V gene: TRBV10-3; J gene: TRBJ1-6; D gene: TRBD1
CDR3 DNA: TGTGCCTCTTCACTAGCCAGCACAGATACGCAGTATTTT; CDR3 protein: CASSLASTDTQYF; clone size: .; V gene: TRBV7-3; J gene: TRBJ2-3; D gene: .
CDR3 DNA: TGTGCCAGCTCCCCCGCGATGGCCAAAAACATTCAGTACTTC; CDR3 protein: CASSPAMAKNIQYF; clone size: .; V gene: TRBV18; J gene: TRBJ2-4; D gene: .
CDR3 DNA: TGTGCCAGCAGCTTGGCAGGGGGCGTCACTGAAGCTTTCTTT; CDR3 protein: CASSLAGGVTEAFF; clone size: .; V gene: TRBV5-4; J gene: TRBJ1-1; D gene: TRBD1
CDR3 DNA: TGTGCTAGCAGCTTATTCGAAGGGGCCTACGAGCAGTACTTC; CDR3 protein: CASSLFEGAYEQYF; clone size: once; V gene: TRBV7-7; J gene: TRBJ2-7; D gene: .
CDR3 DNA: TGTGCCAGAAGCTTGGGGCGGCTAGTCCGAAAAGAGACCCAGTACTTC; CDR3 protein: CARSLGRLVRKETQYF; clone size: .; V gene: TRBV5-3; J gene: TRBJ2-5; D gene: .
CDR3 DNA: TGTGCCACCAGTGATTCAGGGTTTATGGACAATGAGCAGTTCTTC; CDR3 protein: CATSDSGFMDNEQFF; clone size: few; V gene: TRBV24-1; J gene: TRBJ2-1; D gene: .
CDR3 DNA: TGCAGCGTCCTGGGAGGTTATGGCTACACCTTC; CDR3 protein: CSVLGGYGYTF; clone size: .; V gene: TRBV29-1; J gene: TRBJ1-2; D gene: .